This T cell receptor beta chain derives from a study of shared clonotypes between healthy human individuals. This table comes from immunoSEQ multiplex PCR, and its TCRdb copy is limited to in-frame clones, with some not included. The sample has a few million clones; approximately 90% are singletons. V was clipped by 4 bases and J by 5 bases, with 18 bases between them. Germline CDR1 reads SGHNT; CDR2 reads YYREEE (reference sequence). This CDR3 spans 16 amino acids. Findings and caveats of the study: Tissues were not sampled, only blood, and their repertoires likely differ. Since donors were few, the genetic and exposure-history diversity represented was limited.

On this clone itself: Its antigen is unidentified.

This sequence joins TRBV5-4 and TRBJ2-2; perhaps TRBD2 as D (6 bases). This TCR was recovered from a man between 18 and 35 years old in good health. The sample was naive CD4+ T cells sorted from blood. Subset defined: CD45RA+ positively selected. CDR3 DNA sequence: TGTGCCAGCAGCCCCGGGGGACGGGAAGGTACCGGGGAGCTGTTTTTT. Its translation: CASSPGGREGTGELFF.